The 30 T cell receptor beta chains given below trace back to one sample, sequenced in a study of vaccination and CD4 T cells after COVID-19 (dated by TCRdb to 2022 to 2024). The sample's treatment or condition, from its label and the paper: roughly nine-day PBMC culture with coronavirus spike peptide pools or control peptides (ViraFEST assay). No antigens are known for them. Library generation was performed with PCR. Sequencing relied on an Illumina iSeq 100. At the Johns Hopkins FTIC core, DNA from the cultured CD4+ T cells underwent TCR sequencing with the Oncomine TCR Beta short-read assay. The raw public reads went through TCRdb reprocessing: fastp at Q25, MiXCR clone calling, in-frame beta chains kept. Merged by CDR3 protein, the rows form single entries marked with the most common genes and DNA. The sample table contains more than 25,000 distinct CDR3 sequences; only one count was recorded for roughly 60% of them. The ten biggest clones cover about a sixth of the sample.

This sample comprised CD4+ T cells from blood, cultured in vitro, obtained after SARS-CoV-2 vaccination. These receptors were taken from a human donor who received a COVID-19 vaccine.

This clonotype was detected only once. The V gene is TRBV4-2, the J gene TRBJ2-1; D remains ambiguous. Germline V gene lookup returns CDR1 LGHNA and CDR2 YNFKEQ. V shed 4 bases and J shed 9 bases, with 13 bases lying between them. This CDR3 region has 13 residues. CDR3 loop: CASSRDPRREQFF. The DNA for the CDR3 is TGTGCCAGCAGCCGTGACCCCCGGCGTGAGCAGTTCTTC.

This rearrangement joins TRBV6-8 to TRBJ1-4, with a possible D match to TRBD1 (5 bases). The CDR3 consists of 19 residues. Germline V lookup: CDR1 MNHGY, CDR2 SAAAGT. V dropped 0 bases and J dropped 0 bases, with 17 bases sitting between them. The CDR3 spells CASSYSTRGEGTTNEKLFF. DNA of the CDR3: TGTGCCAGCAGTTACTCGACTAGAGGGGAGGGGACAACTAATGAAAAACTGTTTTTT.

This clonotype came up a few times. The J gene is TRBJ1-1, the V gene TRBV28; D gene uncertain. Germline V gene data show CDR1 as MDHEN and CDR2 as SYDVKM. CDR3 size: 14 residues. Deletions cut 2 bases from V and 0 bases from J, with 7 bases between. The CDR3: CASSLPDVNTEAFF. In DNA form, the CDR3 reads TGTGCCAGCAGTTTACCGGATGTGAACACTGAAGCTTTCTTT.

This clonotype was observed a handful of times. V and J are TRBV6-1 and TRBJ1-2; 8 bases are shared with TRBD1. Germline loops: CDR1 MNHNS, CDR2 SASEGT. V shed 7 bases and J 4 bases; nucleotides not matched to a gene: 11. The CDR3 is made up of 15 amino acids. CDR3 residues: CASTEGPTGVYGYTF. The CDR3 DNA follows: TGTGCCAGCACCGAGGGCCCGACAGGGGTCTATGGCTACACCTTC.

The chain has TRBV19 and TRBJ1-1; D is unclear. Trimming took 6 bases from V and 0 from J, leaving 8 bases between them. This CDR3 is 13 amino acids long. The germline gives CDR1 LNHDA, CDR2 SQIVND (reference sequence). CDR3 region: CASRVRMNTEAFF. For the CDR3, the DNA is TGTGCCAGTAGGGTCAGGATGAACACTGAAGCTTTCTTT.

The genes are TRBV6-5 and TRBJ1-5; unclear D gene. The V end was cut by 4 bases, the J end by 1 base, with 11 bases between. The CDR3 covers 15 residues. Germline CDR1 reads MNHEY; CDR2 reads SVGAGI. For the CDR3, the DNA is TGTGCCAGCAGTTGGGGTAGCGAAAGCAATCAGCCCCAGCATTTT. This codes for CASSWGSESNQPQHF.

This rearrangement joins TRBV20-1 to TRBJ1-2, with 8 bases lining up with TRBD1. Germline CDR1 DFQATT, CDR2 SNEGSKA (reference sequence). This CDR3 has 13 residues. V gave up 4 bases and J gave up 1 base; unmatched junction bases: 2. The CDR3 here is CSATGGSNYGYTF. CDR3 sequence (DNA): TGCAGTGCTACAGGGGGCAGTAACTATGGCTACACCTTC.

The rearrangement joins TRBV11-3 to TRBJ2-7; no reliable D call. The CDR3 runs to 14 residues. CDR1 and CDR2 (germline): SGHNT, YENEEA. V lost 6 bases, J lost 4 bases, and 16 bases lay in between. This chain's CDR3 is CASSPKSGVYEQYF. The CDR3 region has the DNA TGTGCCAGCAGTCCCAAGTCGGGTGTGTACGAGCAGTACTTC. The full variable domain, in which reference TRBV11-3 and TRBJ2-7 provide the parts outside the CDR3, is EAGVVQSPRYKIIEKKQPVAFWCNPISGHNTLYWYLQNLGQGPELLIRYENEEAVDDSQLPKDRFSAERLKGVDSTLKIQPAELGDSAVYLCASSPKSGVYEQYFGPGTRLTVT.

The rearrangement links TRBV12-3 or TRBV12-4 to TRBJ2-7, with D perhaps given as TRBD1 or TRBD2 (5 bases each). The CDR3 is 13 amino acids. Trimming left V 5 bases short and J 3 bases short, with 11 bases between. This chain's CDR3 is CASSRGAYYEQYF. The CDR3 DNA sequence: TGTGCCAGCAGTCGAGGGGCCTACTACGAGCAGTACTTC.

The chain employs TRBV27 and TRBJ2-7, with D possibly being TRBD2 (5 bases). CDR3 length: 16 residues. With 0 bases removed from V and 0 bases from J, the gap between germline ends came to 12 bases. Germline V gene data show CDR1 as MNHEY and CDR2 as SMNVEV (reference sequence). In DNA, the CDR3 is TGTGCCAGCAGTTTATCGAGGGTAACAGCCTCCTACGAGCAGTACTTC. It encodes CASSLSRVTASYEQYF.

This clonotype was detected a few times. This sequence joins TRBV20-1 and TRBJ2-1; no clear D gene. CDR3 length equals 14 residues. V lost 0 bases and J 3 bases, leaving 9 bases between the germline ends. Germline V lookup: CDR1 DFQATT, CDR2 SNEGSKA (reference sequence). CDR3 residues: CSARDWRNYNEQFF. The CDR3 DNA is TGCAGTGCTAGAGATTGGCGCAACTACAATGAGCAGTTCTTC.

The V gene is TRBV6-1, the J gene TRBJ2-5; D could derive from TRBD1 or TRBD2 (5 bases each). V lost 2 bases, J lost 2 bases, and 12 bases lay in between. Germline V gives CDR1 MNHNS, CDR2 SASEGT. The CDR3 totals 15 residues. CDR3 in amino acids: CASSEQLGDQETQYF. The CDR3 nucleotides read TGTGCCAGCAGTGAACAATTGGGGGATCAAGAGACCCAGTACTTC.

V is TRBV30 and J is TRBJ2-3; D is undetermined. Trimming shortened V by 5 bases and J by 2 bases, and 11 bases separated the two germline ends. This CDR3 comprises 13 residues. Germline V CDR1 and CDR2: GTSNPN, SVGIG (reference sequence). The CDR3 bases are TGTGCCTGGTATGAGTCAGTCACAGATACGCAGTATTTT. Amino acid sequence: CAWYESVTDTQYF.

The chain has TRBV19 and TRBJ1-5; 8 nucleotides match TRBD1. CDR1 is LNHDA and CDR2 is SQIVND in the germline V gene (reference sequence). V was clipped by 3 bases and J by 2 bases; unmatched bases: 3. The CDR3 covers 15 residues. The CDR3 protein is CASSMAGGGNQPQHF. Written as DNA, the CDR3 is TGTGCCAGTAGTATGGCAGGGGGCGGCAATCAGCCCCAGCATTTT.

CDR3 residues: CSATHINTGSSTDTQYF. Written as DNA, the CDR3 is TGCAGTGCTACCCATATAAATACAGGGAGTAGCACAGATACGCAGTATTTT. The J gene is TRBJ2-3, the V gene TRBV20-1; D is possibly TRBD1 (6 bases). The germline V gene encodes CDR1 DFQATT and CDR2 SNEGSKA (reference sequence). The CDR3 sequence is 17 residues long. Deletions cut 4 bases from V and 0 bases from J, with 20 bases between.

As DNA, the CDR3 is TGTGCCATAGGACAGGGGTCGGATCAGCCCCAGCATTTT. Its translation: CAIGQGSDQPQHF. The rearrangement uses TRBV10-3 and TRBJ1-5; TRBD1 matches at 9 bases. Germline loops: CDR1 ENHRY, CDR2 SYGVKD. Losses at the gene ends were 9 bases for V and 5 bases for J; bases not matched to a gene: 5. CDR3 length: 13 residues.

The V gene is TRBV19, the J gene TRBJ2-7; unclear D gene. Germline CDR1 and CDR2: LNHDA and SQIVND (reference sequence). Trimming removed 0 bases at V and 1 base at J, with 10 bases between. This CDR3 has 15 amino acids. Here the CDR3 reads CASSIDLQSSYEQYF. Written as DNA, the CDR3 is TGTGCCAGTAGTATAGATCTACAGTCGTCCTACGAGCAGTACTTC.

This clonotype was seen just once. The gene calls are TRBV21-1 and TRBJ2-6. TRBV21-1 is a documented pseudogene. The CDR3 covers 16 residues. This CDR3 reads CASSKARNSGANVLTF. The CDR3 coding sequence is TGTGCCAGCAGCAAAGCTAGGAACTCTGGGGCCAACGTCCTGACTTTC.

The chain uses TRBV19 and TRBJ1-6; TRBD1 aligns across 10 bases. The length of the CDR3 is 15 residues. Germline assignment: CDR1 LNHDA and CDR2 SQIVND (reference sequence). V dropped 8 bases and J dropped 5; count of bases not matched to a gene: 6. CDR3 in DNA: TGTGCCAGTGAGAGGACAGGGGGAAATAATTCACCCCTCCACTTT. It yields the protein CASERTGGNNSPLHF.

This clonotype came up once. The gene calls are TRBV7-2 and TRBJ2-3, with 8 bases matching TRBD2. With V trimmed by 0 bases and J by 2 bases, 10 bases remained unmatched. Germline loops: CDR1 SGHTA, CDR2 FQGNSA. This CDR3 spans 18 amino acids. The CDR3, as DNA: TGTGCCAGCAGCTTAGCTAGCGGGATGTATCTTATCACAGATACGCAGTATTTT. Its protein is CASSLASGMYLITDTQYF.

The chain is built from TRBV6-1 and TRBJ1-6, with a weak D call TRBD1 (5 bases). The CDR3 sequence is 14 residues long. Germline assignment: CDR1 MNHNS and CDR2 SASEGT. V lost 4 bases, J lost 4 bases, and 8 bases lay in between. DNA for the CDR3: TGTGCCAGCAGTGTAGGGGTTTATAATTCACCCCTCCACTTT. This codes for CASSVGVYNSPLHF.

CDR3 sequence reads: CASSLGEGMNTEAFF. In DNA form, the CDR3 reads TGTGCCAGCAGCTTAGGGGAGGGCATGAACACTGAAGCTTTCTTT. The rearrangement uses TRBV7-8 and TRBJ1-1, with unresolved D. This CDR3 has 15 residues. The germline V and J ends were trimmed by 1 base and 0 bases, with 9 bases remaining between them. Per germline, CDR1 SGHVS and CDR2 FQNEAQ.

The gene calls are TRBV3-1 and TRBJ2-7; 15 bases match TRBD2. After removal of 4 bases from V and 6 bases from J, the junction contained 7 bases not matched to a gene. Germline values: CDR1 LGHDT, CDR2 YNNKEL (reference sequence). The CDR3 has 16 residues. CDR3 sequence: CASSPRRTSGGGEQYF. In DNA form, the CDR3 reads TGTGCCAGCAGCCCCCGGCGGACTAGCGGGGGGGGCGAGCAGTACTTC.

The rearrangement links TRBV30 to TRBJ1-6, with D perhaps matching TRBD1 (6 bases). The length of the CDR3 is 17 residues. Trimming pared 1 base from V and 4 bases from J, leaving 17 bases between. Germline V gene data show CDR1 as GTSNPN and CDR2 as SVGIG (reference sequence). The CDR3 region is CAWSAKAEQGYNSPLHF. The CDR3 nucleotides are TGTGCCTGGAGTGCAAAGGCAGAACAGGGTTATAATTCACCCCTCCACTTT.

This sequence joins TRBV20-1 and TRBJ1-1; 8 bases are a match to TRBD1. Germline assignment: CDR1 DFQATT and CDR2 SNEGSKA (reference sequence). With 2 bases clipped from V and 7 bases from J, the junction kept 3 bases outside the gene matches. The CDR3 sequence is 12 residues long. CDR3 protein: CSARSGTGEAFF. Written as DNA, the CDR3 is TGCAGTGCTAGATCGGGGACAGGTGAAGCTTTCTTT.

This clonotype was seen a handful of times. The chain couples TRBV20-1 to TRBJ1-1; 12 bases map to TRBD1. The junction had 13 bases not matched to a gene; V was cut back by 2 bases and J by 3 bases. The CDR3 loop spans 18 amino acids. The germline V gene has CDR1 DFQATT and CDR2 SNEGSKA (reference sequence). The CDR3 bases are TGCAGTGCTAGAAGCTACACCGGGACAGGGGGCCGGGACACTGAAGCTTTCTTT. Translation: CSARSYTGTGGRDTEAFF.

In its sample, this clonotype ranks as medium-sized. The chain combines TRBV19 with TRBJ1-2, with TRBD1 matching 9 bases. The junction had 8 bases not matched to a gene; V was cut back by 5 bases and J by 4 bases. The CDR3 contains 15 residues. Looked up from germline, CDR1 is LNHDA and CDR2 is SQIVND (reference sequence). The CDR3, as DNA: TGTGCCAGTAGTGCAACAGGGGGCCGAGGCTATGGCTACACCTTC. Its protein product is CASSATGGRGYGYTF.

This sequence joins TRBV7-2 and TRBJ2-3; TRBD2 is a possible D gene (6 bases). The CDR3 totals 14 residues. V shed 1 base and J shed 3 bases, with 8 bases lying between them. Germline values: CDR1 SGHTA, CDR2 FQGNSA. The CDR3 region has the DNA TGTGCCAGCAGCTTAGACCTAGCGACAGATACGCAGTATTTT. The encoded protein is CASSLDLATDTQYF.

The chain's CDR3 is CASSLAVGQGGETQYF. CDR3 nucleotides: TGTGCCAGCAGCTTAGCTGTAGGACAGGGAGGAGAGACCCAGTACTTC. The V gene is TRBV7-6, the J gene TRBJ2-5; 8 bases fit TRBD1. With 0 bases clipped from V and 4 bases from J, the junction kept 7 bases outside the gene matches. Per the germline V gene, CDR1 is SGHVS and CDR2 is FNYEAQ. This CDR3 contains 16 residues. Drawing the rest from reference TRBV7-6 and TRBJ2-5, the complete variable domain is GAGVSQSPRYKVTKRGQDVALRCDPISGHVSLYWYRQALGQGPEFLTYFNYEAQQDKSGLPNDRFSAERPEGSISTLTIQRTEQRDSAMYRCASSLAVGQGGETQYFGPGTRLLVL.

This chain joins TRBV24-1 and TRBJ2-3; D might be TRBD1 or TRBD2, each matching 5 bases. The CDR3 has 16 residues. Germline values: CDR1 KGHDR, CDR2 SFDVKD. Deletions cut 3 bases from V and 2 bases from J, with 14 bases between. In DNA, the CDR3 is TGTGCCACCAGTGATGCACGTCTGGGGGACACAGATACGCAGTATTTT. It specifies CATSDARLGDTDTQYF.